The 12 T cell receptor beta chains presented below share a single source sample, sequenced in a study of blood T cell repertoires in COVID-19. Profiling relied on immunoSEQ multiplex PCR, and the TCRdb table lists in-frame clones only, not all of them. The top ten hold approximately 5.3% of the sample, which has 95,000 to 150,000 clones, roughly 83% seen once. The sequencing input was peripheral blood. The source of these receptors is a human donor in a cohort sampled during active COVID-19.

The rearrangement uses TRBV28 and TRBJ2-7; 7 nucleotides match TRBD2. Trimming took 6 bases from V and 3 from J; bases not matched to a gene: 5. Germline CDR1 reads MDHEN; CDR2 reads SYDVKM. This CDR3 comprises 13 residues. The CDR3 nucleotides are TGTGCCAGCAGAGCGGGGAACCTCTACGAGCAGTACTTC. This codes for CASRAGNLYEQYF.

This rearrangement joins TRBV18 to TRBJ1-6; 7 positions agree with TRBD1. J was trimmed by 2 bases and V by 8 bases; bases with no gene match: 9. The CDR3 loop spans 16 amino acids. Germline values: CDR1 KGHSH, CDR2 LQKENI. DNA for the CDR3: TGTGCCAGCGATACGACAGGGAGTACCTATAATTCACCCCTCCACTTT. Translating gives CASDTTGSTYNSPLHF.

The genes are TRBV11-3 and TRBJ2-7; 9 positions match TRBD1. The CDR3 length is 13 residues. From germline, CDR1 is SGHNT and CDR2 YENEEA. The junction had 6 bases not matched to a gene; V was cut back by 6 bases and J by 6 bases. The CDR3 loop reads CASSRDRESEQYF. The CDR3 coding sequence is TGTGCCAGCAGTAGGGACAGGGAGTCCGAGCAGTACTTC.

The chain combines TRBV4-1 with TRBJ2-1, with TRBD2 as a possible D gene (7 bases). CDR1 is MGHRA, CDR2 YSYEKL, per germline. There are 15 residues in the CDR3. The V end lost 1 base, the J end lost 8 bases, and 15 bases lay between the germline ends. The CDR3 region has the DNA TGCGCCAGCAGCCAAGTAATGGAGGGGGGGTATGAGCAGTTCTTC. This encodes CASSQVMEGGYEQFF.

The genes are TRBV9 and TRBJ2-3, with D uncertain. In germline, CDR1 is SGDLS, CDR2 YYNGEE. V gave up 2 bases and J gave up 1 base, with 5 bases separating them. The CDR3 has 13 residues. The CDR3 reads CASSVVGTDTQYF. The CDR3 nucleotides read TGTGCCAGCAGCGTCGTAGGCACAGATACGCAGTATTTT.

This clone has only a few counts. Here the CDR3 DNA reads TGTGCCAGCAGGGAGGGACTCTATAATTCACCCCTCCACTTT. Translating it yields CASREGLYNSPLHF. J is TRBJ1-6 and V is TRBV6-5, with a weak D call TRBD1 (5 bases). The CDR3 extends over 14 amino acids. The V and J ends lost 6 bases and 3 bases respectively, with 9 bases between them. Germline V gene data show CDR1 as MNHEY and CDR2 as SVGAGI.

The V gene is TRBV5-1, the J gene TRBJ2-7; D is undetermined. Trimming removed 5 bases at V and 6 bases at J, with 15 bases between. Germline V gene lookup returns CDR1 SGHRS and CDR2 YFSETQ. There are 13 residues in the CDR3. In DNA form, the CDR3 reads TGCGCCAGCAGTTTTACCGTCACCGGCGAGCAGTACTTC. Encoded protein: CASSFTVTGEQYF.

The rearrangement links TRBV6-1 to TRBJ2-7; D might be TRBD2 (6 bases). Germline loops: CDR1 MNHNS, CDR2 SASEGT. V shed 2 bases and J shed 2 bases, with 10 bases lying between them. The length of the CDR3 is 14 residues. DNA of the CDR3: TGTGCCAGCAGTGAACATACTAGCACCTACGAGCAGTACTTC. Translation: CASSEHTSTYEQYF.

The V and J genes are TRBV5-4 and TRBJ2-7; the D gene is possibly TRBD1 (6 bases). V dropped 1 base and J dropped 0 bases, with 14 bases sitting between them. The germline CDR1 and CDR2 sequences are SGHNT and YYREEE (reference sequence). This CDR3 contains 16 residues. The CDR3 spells CASSLLDTGSSYEQYF. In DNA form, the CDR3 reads TGTGCCAGCAGCTTGTTAGACACAGGGAGCTCCTACGAGCAGTACTTC.

The CDR3 protein is CASSGAYAEAFF. The CDR3, as DNA: TGTGCCAGCAGTGGAGCGTATGCTGAAGCTTTCTTT. The chain employs TRBV6-1 and TRBJ1-1, with unresolved D. Between the trimmed V and J ends, which lost 4 bases and 6 bases, there was a span of 9 bases. Germline lookup yields CDR1 MNHNS and CDR2 SASEGT. The CDR3 consists of 12 residues.

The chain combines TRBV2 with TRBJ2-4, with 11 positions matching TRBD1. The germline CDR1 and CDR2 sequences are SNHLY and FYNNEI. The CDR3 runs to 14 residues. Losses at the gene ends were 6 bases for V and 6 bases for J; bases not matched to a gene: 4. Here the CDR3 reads CASRRGTGGNIQYF. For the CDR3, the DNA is TGTGCCAGCAGACGAGGGACAGGGGGAAACATTCAGTACTTC.

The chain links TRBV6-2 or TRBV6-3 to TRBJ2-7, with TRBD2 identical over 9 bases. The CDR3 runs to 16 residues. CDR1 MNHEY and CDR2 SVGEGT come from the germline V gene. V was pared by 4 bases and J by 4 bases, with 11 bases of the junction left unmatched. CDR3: CASSSLAGASSYEQYF. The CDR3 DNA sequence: TGTGCCAGCAGTTCCTTAGCGGGAGCCTCCTCTTACGAGCAGTACTTC.